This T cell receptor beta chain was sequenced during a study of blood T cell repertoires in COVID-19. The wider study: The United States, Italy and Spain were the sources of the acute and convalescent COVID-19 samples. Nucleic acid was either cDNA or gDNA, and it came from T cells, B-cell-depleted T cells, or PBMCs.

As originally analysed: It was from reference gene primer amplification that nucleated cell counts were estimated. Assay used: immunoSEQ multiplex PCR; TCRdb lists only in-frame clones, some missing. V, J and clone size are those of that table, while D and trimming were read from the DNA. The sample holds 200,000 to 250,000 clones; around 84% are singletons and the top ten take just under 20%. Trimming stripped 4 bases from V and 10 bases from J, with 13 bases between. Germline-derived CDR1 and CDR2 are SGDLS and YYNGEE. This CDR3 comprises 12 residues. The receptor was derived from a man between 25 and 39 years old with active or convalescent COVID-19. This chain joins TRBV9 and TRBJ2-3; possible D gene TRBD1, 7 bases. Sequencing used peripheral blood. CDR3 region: CASSSTGEAQYF. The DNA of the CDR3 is TGTGCCAGCAGCTCTACAGGGGAGGCGCAGTATTTT.